A selection of T cell receptor beta chains follows, all from one sample in a study of blood T cell repertoires in COVID-19. TCRdb's table, derived via immunoSEQ multiplex PCR, lists solely in-frame clones and lacks some. The sample records about 98,000 clones, 82% being singletons. The sequencing sample was made of peripheral blood. These receptor sequences come from a man older than 75 with acute or convalescent COVID-19. Each CDR3 is given with its conserved first and last residue. D genes are given only for firm matches. Clone size is stated in some rows and not others, as once, few, many or a class when expanded.

J gene | V gene | D gene | clone size | CDR3 protein | CDR3 DNA
TRBJ2-1 | TRBV6-6 | TRBD2 | - | CASSQLSSGRSYNEQFF | TGTGCCAGCAGTCAACTATCTAGCGGGAGATCCTACAATGAGCAGTTCTTC
TRBJ2-1 | TRBV2 | TRBD2 | - | CASSVRREREQFF | TGTGCCAGCAGTGTACGGCGGGAGCGAGAGCAGTTCTTC
TRBJ1-5 | TRBV30 | - | - | CAWSTGPNQPQHF | TGTGCCTGGAGCACAGGGCCCAATCAGCCCCAGCATTTT
TRBJ2-7 | TRBV5-4 | - | - | CASSEARGSYEQYF | TGTGCCAGCAGCGAAGCACGGGGCTCCTACGAGCAGTACTTC
TRBJ2-7 | TRBV6-5 | - | - | CASRRDSYEQYF | TGTGCCAGCAGACGGGACTCCTACGAGCAGTACTTC
TRBJ2-3 | TRBV4-1 | - | - | CASSQAETRGDTQYF | TGCGCCAGCAGCCAAGCCGAGACGAGAGGAGATACGCAGTATTTT
TRBJ2-2 | TRBV5-1 | - | - | CASSGPTVGELFF | TGCGCCAGCAGCGGGCCGACAGTCGGGGAGCTGTTTTTT
TRBJ2-2 | TRBV9 | - | - | CASSVGALGRGPGIGFNTGELFF | TGTGCCAGCAGCGTAGGTGCCCTCGGACGTGGGCCAGGGATAGGGTTTAACACCGGGGAGCTGTTTTTT
TRBJ2-2 | TRBV7-9 | - | many | CASSSGKTGELFF | TGTGCCAGCAGCTCAGGGAAAACCGGGGAGCTGTTTTTT
TRBJ2-1 | TRBV11-2 | TRBD2 | - | CASSSWVTGLVSEQFF | TGTGCCAGCAGCTCATGGGTGACGGGACTAGTTAGTGAGCAGTTCTTC
TRBJ1-1 | TRBV11-3 | TRBD1 | - | CASSTRQGTEAFF | TGTGCCAGCAGCACCCGACAGGGGACTGAAGCTTTCTTT
TRBJ2-2 | TRBV2 | - | few | CASRLDSNVFF | TGTGCCAGCAGGCTGGACTCGAACGTGTTTTTT
TRBJ1-5 | TRBV20-1 | - | few | CSARGPGPQHF | TGCAGTGCTAGAGGACCGGGACCCCAGCATTTT
TRBJ2-7 | TRBV6-5 | TRBD1 | - | CASTTGQGAYEQYF | TGTGCCAGTACGACGGGACAGGGGGCCTACGAGCAGTACTTC
TRBJ2-7 | TRBV9 | TRBD2 | - | CASSGGAGGPGPSEQYF | TGTGCCAGCAGCGGAGGGGCGGGAGGGCCAGGTCCCTCTGAGCAGTACTTC
TRBJ2-3 | TRBV27 | - | - | CASSLYGKDTQYF | TGTGCCAGCAGTTTATACGGGAAAGATACGCAGTATTTT
TRBJ2-2 | TRBV18 | - | - | CASSPTVSGELFF | TGTGCCAGCTCACCCACTGTGTCCGGGGAGCTGTTTTTT
TRBJ2-7 | TRBV28 | TRBD1 | - | CASNRQGTYEQYF | TGTGCCAGTAACAGACAGGGGACCTACGAGCAGTACTTC
TRBJ1-1 | TRBV21-1 | - | - | CASSSRMGERAEAFF | TGTGCCAGCAGCAGTAGGATGGGAGAACGGGCTGAAGCTTTCTTT
TRBJ2-3 | TRBV28 | - | - | CASSLQAGNTDTQYF | TGTGCCAGCAGTTTACAGGCCGGAAACACAGATACGCAGTATTTT
TRBJ2-4 | TRBV30 | - | - | CAWSVQPGGAKNIQYF | TGTGCCTGGAGTGTACAGCCAGGGGGGGCCAAAAACATTCAGTACTTC
TRBJ1-5 | TRBV28 | TRBD1 | - | CASSRTGIGDQPQHF | TGTGCCAGCAGTAGGACAGGGATTGGTGATCAGCCCCAGCATTTT
TRBJ2-5 | TRBV10-1 | - | - | CASSIAGQETQYF | TGCGCCAGCAGTATCGCAGGGCAAGAGACCCAGTACTTC
TRBJ2-1 | TRBV4-3 | - | - | CASSQGLRNEQFF | TGCGCCAGCAGCCAAGGGCTCAGAAATGAGCAGTTCTTC
TRBJ2-7 | TRBV6-2/TRBV6-3 | TRBD2 | - | CASSYSASGTSEQYF | TGTGCCAGCAGTTACTCAGCTAGCGGGACTAGCGAGCAGTACTTC
TRBJ1-1 | TRBV7-2 | TRBD1 | - | CASSLVPLQGTEAFF | TGTGCCAGCAGCTTAGTCCCCCTACAGGGGACTGAAGCTTTCTTT
TRBJ1-3 | TRBV7-2 | - | - | CASSLAEVSGNTIYF | TGTGCCAGCAGCTTAGCTGAGGTTTCTGGAAACACCATATATTTT
TRBJ1-1 | TRBV19 | - | - | CASTDTRRGNTEAFF | TGTGCCAGTACCGATACTCGGCGGGGGAACACTGAAGCTTTCTTT
TRBJ1-2 | TRBV4-3 | - | - | CASSQDSSGLYGYTF | TGCGCCAGCAGCCAAGATTCGTCAGGGCTCTATGGCTACACCTTC
TRBJ2-5 | TRBV6-5 | - | - | CASSSGRTQYF | TGTGCCAGCAGTTCTGGGCGGACCCAGTACTTC
TRBJ2-5 | TRBV19 | TRBD2 | - | CASSTLGRGNQETQYF | TGTGCCAGTAGTACCCTTGGGAGGGGTAACCAAGAGACCCAGTACTTC
TRBJ1-1 | TRBV5-8 | - | - | CASMEAPRDTEAFF | TGTGCCAGCATGGAGGCACCGAGGGACACTGAAGCTTTCTTT
TRBJ1-1 | TRBV4-3 | - | few | CASSAGLRGTEAFF | TGCGCCAGCAGCGCGGGGTTGAGAGGCACTGAAGCTTTCTTT
TRBJ1-6 | TRBV7-2 | TRBD1 | - | CASKAGTGVNSPLHF | TGTGCCAGCAAGGCCGGGACAGGGGTTAATTCACCCCTCCACTTT
TRBJ2-7 | TRBV3-1/TRBV3-2 | TRBD2 | - | CASRGSGRSAYEQYF | TGTGCCAGCAGAGGTAGCGGGAGATCCGCGTACGAGCAGTACTTC
TRBJ2-3 | TRBV7-2 | - | - | CASSLVSVPTDTQYF | TGTGCCAGCAGCTTGGTCAGCGTCCCCACAGATACGCAGTATTTT
TRBJ1-5 | TRBV7-2 | - | - | CASRLGGGNQPQHF | TGTGCCAGCAGATTAGGGGGGGGGAATCAGCCCCAGCATTTT
TRBJ2-7 | TRBV5-1 | TRBD1 | - | CASSWGQVYNEQYF | TGCGCCAGCAGCTGGGGACAGGTTTACAACGAGCAGTACTTC
TRBJ1-2 | TRBV4-1 | - | once | CASSQDSRNRESYGYTF | TGCGCCAGCAGCCAAGATAGCCGCAACAGGGAAAGCTATGGCTACACCTTC
TRBJ1-1 | TRBV6-2/TRBV6-3 | TRBD1 | - | CASSYSRDRGLKTEAFF | TGTGCCAGCAGTTACTCTCGGGACAGGGGGCTAAAGACTGAAGCTTTCTTT
TRBJ1-5 | TRBV6-5 | - | - | CASGGVINQPQHF | TGTGCCAGCGGCGGCGTGATCAATCAGCCCCAGCATTTT
TRBJ2-5 | TRBV10-1 | - | - | CASSESRSTQETQYF | TGCGCCAGCAGTGAGTCGAGGAGTACCCAAGAGACCCAGTACTTC
TRBJ1-5 | TRBV6-2/TRBV6-3 | TRBD1 | - | CASSTNRGGQPQHF | TGTGCCAGCAGTACTAACAGGGGGGGCCAGCCCCAGCATTTT
TRBJ1-2 | TRBV27 | - | once | CASSLSSVLGYGYTF | TGTGCCAGCAGTTTAAGCAGCGTCCTGGGCTATGGCTACACCTTC
TRBJ2-2 | TRBV5-1 | - | - | CASSLARTGELFF | TGCGCCAGCAGCTTGGCGAGGACCGGGGAGCTGTTTTTT
TRBJ2-1 | TRBV11-2 | - | - | CASSLDLGSDEQFF | TGTGCCAGCAGCTTAGACCTCGGGAGTGATGAGCAGTTCTTC
TRBJ2-5 | TRBV7-2 | - | once | CASSYPRAGEETQYF | TGTGCCAGCAGCTATCCTCGTGCAGGGGAAGAGACCCAGTACTTC
TRBJ2-1 | TRBV14 | - | - | CASRGGISYNEQFF | TGTGCCAGCAGAGGAGGTATCTCCTACAATGAGCAGTTCTTC
TRBJ2-3 | TRBV25-1 | - | - | CASSEAIRPDTQYF | TGTGCCAGCAGTGAGGCAATCCGTCCAGATACGCAGTATTTT
TRBJ1-1 | TRBV28 | - | - | CASKDYRAFF | TGTGCCAGTAAGGACTATCGAGCTTTCTTT
TRBJ1-1 | TRBV7-9 | TRBD1 | - | CASSLVRGITEAFF | TGTGCCAGCAGCTTAGTCAGGGGGATTACTGAAGCTTTCTTT
TRBJ1-5 | TRBV19 | TRBD1 | - | CASSQTGKDRSNQPQHF | TGTGCCAGTAGTCAGACAGGAAAGGACAGGAGCAATCAGCCCCAGCATTTT
TRBJ2-1 | TRBV7-9 | - | - | CASSSGDLSEQFF | TGTGCCAGCAGCTCAGGGGACCTAAGTGAGCAGTTCTTC
TRBJ1-1 | TRBV28 | - | - | CASSPRTVEAEAFF | TGTGCCAGCAGTCCCCGGACAGTTGAGGCTGAAGCTTTCTTT
TRBJ2-5 | TRBV5-4 | TRBD1 | - | CASSSFGWDRGQKTQYF | TGTGCCAGCAGCTCATTCGGGTGGGACAGGGGACAGAAGACCCAGTACTTC
TRBJ2-3 | TRBV2 | TRBD2 | - | CASRLAGGRTDTQYF | TGTGCCAGCAGGTTAGCGGGGGGTAGGACAGATACGCAGTATTTT
TRBJ1-5 | TRBV28 | TRBD1 | once | CASSLPGQGRGQPQHF | TGTGCCAGCAGTCTACCGGGACAGGGGCGCGGTCAGCCCCAGCATTTT